This TCR beta chain comes out of a study of glioma-infiltrating T cells. Overall study findings and caveats: Non-neoplastic patients had below-expected tissue-blood divergence, while all gliomas exceeded expectation. Very few CDR3 sequences were shared between tissue and blood.

TCR alpha and beta CDR3 regions were amplified from RNA using iRepertoire nested multiplex PCR. Input was 100-400 ng of tissue mRNA or PBMC total RNA. A single record per CDR3 protein comes from TCRdb applying MiXCR to the multiplex PCR reads. Here the sample spans 20,000 to 25,000 distinct CDR3 sequences, about 26% being singletons. Details on this clonotype: Its cognate antigen is unknown.

The CDR3 spans 14 residues. Trimming left V 1 base short and J 4 bases short, with 9 bases between. The V gene's germline CDR1 is KGHDR and CDR2 SFDVKD. The receptor's source is a human donor with low-grade glioma or glioblastoma, undergoing nonglioma brain surgery, or in good health (not recorded which). Material for sequencing was glioma tissue, nonneoplastic brain tissue, or PBMCs (not recorded which). The chain has TRBV24-1 and TRBJ1-2; D not resolved. The CDR3 is CATSDFSTTYGYTF. Here the CDR3 DNA reads TGTGCCACCAGTGATTTCTCGACAACCTATGGCTACACCTTC.